What follows is one TCR beta chain and its context. Together with a sample-barcoded 5' primer, a J-beta primer mix was included in a second PCR lasting roughly 6 to 12 cycles. In TCRdb, the 5' RACE reads were re-called with MiXCR into one record per CDR3 protein. The table has around 1,600,000 distinct CDR3 sequences, roughly 43% seen once. These data belong to a study of blood T cells in healthy people across ages. Per the germline V gene, CDR1 is SGHTA and CDR2 is FQGTGA. The CDR3 covers 14 residues. This clonotype was obtained from a woman under 30 in good health. The sample was blood. The chain recombines TRBV7-3 with TRBJ2-4; D is uncertain. The closer fit of TRBJ2-7 to the DNA end suggests the J call may be wrong. In DNA, the CDR3 is TGTGCCAGCGGCCCACGGGCCTCTTCCTACGAGCAGTACTTC. It translates to CASGPRASSYEQYF.